These T cell receptor beta chains were read from a single sample in a study of blood T cells in healthy people across ages. TCRdb reprocessed the 5' RACE reads via MiXCR and lists one record per CDR3 protein. The sample lists approximately 880,000 distinct CDR3 sequences; 40% to 60% were seen once. The specimen sequenced was blood. These receptor sequences come from a man younger than 40 in good health. Both conserved end residues are part of each CDR3. The order of the fields is clone size, V gene, J gene, D gene, CDR3 DNA, CDR3 protein. The D gene is left open where the match is weak. Clone size is given for some rows only: seen once, a few or many times, or a class if the clone is expanded.

-	TRBV4-2	TRBJ2-3	TRBD2	TGTGCCAGCAGCCAAGAGGGGGGGGATACGCAGTATTTT	CASSQEGGDTQYF
few	TRBV7-3	TRBJ1-1	TRBD1	TGTGCCAGCAGCAACCCGGGGGACAGCGAAGCTTTCTTT	CASSNPGDSEAFF
few	TRBV27	TRBJ2-1	TRBD2	TGTGCCAGCAGATCCACTAGCGGGTTTTACAATGAGCAGTTCTTC	CASRSTSGFYNEQFF
many	TRBV5-5	TRBJ2-1	-	TGTGCCAGCAGCTCGGACTTCATGGACAATGAGCAGTTCTTC	CASSSDFMDNEQFF
few	TRBV15	TRBJ2-7	TRBD2	TGTGCCACCAGCAGAGAGGCGAGCGGGGGTTACGAGCAGTACTTC	CATSREASGGYEQYF
-	TRBV7-9	TRBJ1-1	-	TGTGCCAGCAGCCCCTACACTGAAGCTTTCTTT	CASSPYTEAFF
-	TRBV7-7	TRBJ2-5	-	TGTGCTAGCAGCTTAGAGGTAGTTGAGACCCAGTACTTC	CASSLEVVETQYF
-	TRBV20-1	TRBJ2-1	-	TGCAGTGCTAGAGCTGGCTTTAACAATGAGCAGTTCTTC	CSARAGFNNEQFF
few	TRBV19	TRBJ1-5	TRBD1	TGTGCCAGTAGTACTGGGACAGGCCTTAGCAATCAGCCCCAGCATTTT	CASSTGTGLSNQPQHF
-	TRBV4-1	TRBJ2-5	-	TGCGCCAGCAGCCAAGAATGGAGACCTCAAGAGACCCAGTACTTC	CASSQEWRPQETQYF
few	TRBV9	TRBJ2-3	TRBD1	TGTGCCAGCAGCGTAGCCGGGACAGACAGAACAGATACGCAGTATTTT	CASSVAGTDRTDTQYF
few	TRBV13	TRBJ1-2	-	TGTGCCAGCAGCTCCGGGCCCACCGCATCCTATGGCTACACCTTC	CASSSGPTASYGYTF
many	TRBV28	TRBJ2-7	-	TGTGCCAGCAGTTTGGGCGCCGAGCAGTACTTC	CASSLGAEQYF
-	TRBV5-6	TRBJ2-1	TRBD1	TGTGCCAGCAACCCGACAGGGTCTATCGAGCAGTTCTTC	CASNPTGSIEQFF
once	TRBV2	TRBJ1-5	-	TGTGCCAGCATGCGTAGTCAGCAACATCAGCCCCAGCATTTT	CASMRSQQHQPQHF
many	TRBV15	TRBJ2-7	-	TGTGCCACCAGCAGAGATCGAAGCGGCTACGAGCAGTACTTC	CATSRDRSGYEQYF
few	TRBV27	TRBJ2-1	-	TGTGCCAGCAGTTTGGTGGCCTCGAATGAGCAGTTCTTC	CASSLVASNEQFF
few	TRBV13	TRBJ2-1	-	TGTGCCAGCAGCCATGAGGGCTTATACAATGAGCAGTTCTTC	CASSHEGLYNEQFF
-	TRBV25-1	TRBJ1-1	-	TGTGCCAGCAGTGCCTGGTTTGTCACTGAAGCTTTCTTT	CASSAWFVTEAFF
once	TRBV4-3	TRBJ1-4	-	TGCGCCAGCAGCCAAGTGGGGGGGAAATTAGAAAAACTGTTTTTT	CASSQVGGKLEKLFF
-	TRBV5-1	TRBJ2-3	-	TGCGCCAGCAGCCACTCGACAGTTTCTAGCACAGATACGCAGTATTTT	CASSHSTVSSTDTQYF
few	TRBV4-1	TRBJ1-4	-	TGCGCCAGCAGCAAGGGGCAGGGGCCCCGCGGGGATGAAAAACTGTTTTTT	CASSKGQGPRGDEKLFF
-	TRBV27	TRBJ2-3	-	TGTGCCAGCAGTCCCCCCCTCATTGACACGCAGTATTTT	CASSPPLIDTQYF
-	TRBV18	TRBJ2-2	TRBD2	TGTGCCAGCTCACCACGCGGATTCGGAGCGGGGGACGGGGAGCTGTTTTTT	CASSPRGFGAGDGELFF
-	TRBV6-6	TRBJ1-1	-	TGTGCCAGCAGTCGGGACTCTGGGGGGTCGAACACTGAAGCTTTCTTT	CASSRDSGGSNTEAFF
-	TRBV28	TRBJ2-3	-	TGTGCCCGCACCCCACCCCGGCGGACAAAAGATACGCAGTATTTT	CARTPPRRTKDTQYF
many	TRBV12-3/TRBV12-4	TRBJ2-1	-	TGTGCCAGCAGTTTAAACTCCTACAATGAGCAGTTCTTC	CASSLNSYNEQFF
-	TRBV10-3	TRBJ2-3	TRBD1	TGTGCCATCAGTCCGGGACAGGGGGTTTCAGATACGCAGTATTTT	CAISPGQGVSDTQYF